This is a list of T cell receptor beta chains from one sample in a study of OX40 agonist ivuxolimab in advanced cancers. Using immunoSEQ multiplex PCR, the repertoire was profiled, and TCRdb retains in-frame clones only, with some absent. The sample yields over 55,000 clones, around 87% seen once. The source was CD4+ or CD8+ T cells sorted from blood, collected in a trial of the OX40 agonist ivuxolimab. The receptors shown here come from an adult with an advanced solid tumor such as melanoma, head and neck, liver or kidney cancer. The CDR3 runs from the conserved cysteine through the conserved F or W. The order of the fields is D gene, V gene, J gene, clone size, CDR3 DNA, CDR3 protein. D genes are given only for firm matches. The size entry is marked missing in some rows and otherwise reads once, few, many or a size class.

>.|TRBV15|TRBJ2-4|once
TGTGCCACCAGCAGAGATCAGGGGCAGATAATTCTAGCCAAAAACATTCAGTACTTC
CATSRDQGQIILAKNIQYF
>.|TRBV6-5|TRBJ1-5|.
TGTGCCAGCAGTACCGGCGGGAGACGTAATCAGCCCCAGCATTTT
CASSTGGRRNQPQHF
>TRBD2|TRBV27|TRBJ2-7|.
TGTGCCAGCAGCCCCTGGGTAGCGGGGGGCACCTACGAGCAGTACTTC
CASSPWVAGGTYEQYF
>.|TRBV7-2|TRBJ2-5|.
TGTGCCAGCAGGCGGGACAGCCAAGAGACCCAGTACTTC
CASRRDSQETQYF
>TRBD1|TRBV7-3|TRBJ2-2|.
TGTGCCAGCAGCTTAGCGGGTGGGACAGGGTCCACCGGGGAGCTGTTTTTT
CASSLAGGTGSTGELFF
>.|TRBV5-1|TRBJ1-1|.
TGCGCCAGCAGCTTGGAAGGTGGCACTGAAGCTTTCTTT
CASSLEGGTEAFF
>.|TRBV9|TRBJ1-6|.
TGTGCCAGCAGCCGCTACTCACCCCTCCACTTT
CASSRYSPLHF
>.|TRBV6-6|TRBJ1-1|.
TGTGCCAGCCAGAGGGGAAGGAGAACTGAAGCTTTCTTT
CASQRGRRTEAFF
>.|TRBV4-2|TRBJ2-7|.
TGTGCCAGCAGCCCAACGGAAGGGTACTCCTACGAGCAGTACTTC
CASSPTEGYSYEQYF
>.|TRBV25-1|TRBJ1-1|.
TGTGCCAGCAGTCCTTATCCAGGGGCCACTGAAGCTTTCTTT
CASSPYPGATEAFF
>TRBD2|TRBV5-1|TRBJ2-2|.
TGCGCCAGCAGCCTGGGGGACTACCTCGCCGGGGAGCTGTTTTTT
CASSLGDYLAGELFF
>TRBD2|TRBV5-6|TRBJ2-1|.
TGTGCCAGCAGCTTGTTTCTAGCGGGAGTAGTGTTCTTC
CASSLFLAGVVFF
>TRBD1|TRBV4-1|TRBJ2-5|.
TGCGCCAGCAGCCAACGGGCCGGGACAGGGGGCATTGAGACCCAGTACTTC
CASSQRAGTGGIETQYF
>TRBD2|TRBV19|TRBJ2-3|.
TGTGCCAGTAGTATAGGGAGCGGGGGCCCCACGGATACGCAGTATTTT
CASSIGSGGPTDTQYF
>TRBD1|TRBV5-1|TRBJ2-3|.
TGCGCCAGCAGCGAAAGACAGGGAACAGATACGCAGTATTTT
CASSERQGTDTQYF
>.|TRBV6-6|TRBJ2-3|.
TGTGCCAGCAGGATCTCAGGAGTCACAGATACGCAGTATTTT
CASRISGVTDTQYF
>.|TRBV4-2|TRBJ1-1|few
TGTGCCAGCAGCCAAGATGGGGGCAGGGGAAACACTGAAGCTTTCTTT
CASSQDGGRGNTEAFF
>.|TRBV28|TRBJ1-1|.
TGTGCCAGCAGTTTAGAGACGGTTAACACTGAAGCTTTCTTT
CASSLETVNTEAFF